What follows are 25 T cell receptor beta chains derived from one specimen sequenced in a study of long-term antiretroviral therapy in people with HIV. Running of the v3.0 immunoSEQ assay took place at survey level. Produced via immunoSEQ multiplex PCR; TCRdb's table is partial and in-frame only. The table has around 22,000 clones, approximately 95% seen once; the top ten hold around 2.3%. Source: unsorted PBMCs, taken just over 4.8 years after starting antiretroviral therapy. These receptor sequences come from a woman between 50 and 59 years old with HIV.

The V and J genes are TRBV13 and TRBJ1-1; the D is unclear. The CDR3 is made up of 12 amino acids. V lost 4 bases and J lost 5, with 8 bases in between. Looked up from germline, CDR1 is PRHDT and CDR2 is FYEKMQ (reference sequence). The DNA for the CDR3 is TGTGCCAGCAGCTCACGGTGGACTGAAGCTTTCTTT. Protein sequence: CASSSRWTEAFF.

The CDR3 reads CASRWDVSSYEQYF. The CDR3 DNA reads as TGTGCCAGCAGGTGGGACGTGAGCTCCTACGAGCAGTACTTC. The genes are TRBV7-8 and TRBJ2-7; D may correspond to TRBD1 or TRBD2 (5 bases each). Trimming removed 6 bases at V and 0 bases at J, with 12 bases between. Germline V gives CDR1 SGHVS, CDR2 FQNEAQ. There are 14 residues in the CDR3.

The chain employs TRBV7-9 and TRBJ2-1; D is perhaps TRBD1 (6 bases). V gave up 5 bases and J gave up 4 bases, with 15 bases separating them. Per the germline V gene, CDR1 is SEHNR and CDR2 is FQNEAQ (reference sequence). The CDR3 covers 15 residues. The CDR3 region is CASSPTLQGYNEQFF. The CDR3 nucleotides read TGTGCCAGCAGCCCAACGCTACAGGGATACAATGAGCAGTTCTTC.

This chain uses TRBV7-3 with TRBJ1-1; D unresolved. Trimming left V 5 bases short and J 0 bases short, with 10 bases between. CDR1 is SGHTA, CDR2 FQGTGA, per germline. The CDR3 covers 14 residues. CDR3 in DNA: TGTGCCAGCAGCATGGACTCCTTGAACACTGAAGCTTTCTTT. Protein sequence: CASSMDSLNTEAFF.

This chain uses TRBV7-2 with TRBJ2-5; D not certain. Between the trimmed V and J ends, which lost 4 bases and 0 bases, there was a span of 3 bases. The CDR3 length is 12 residues. Germline assignment: CDR1 SGHTA and CDR2 FQGNSA. CDR3 DNA sequence: TGTGCCAGCAGCTCCAACCAAGAGACCCAGTACTTC. Its translation is CASSSNQETQYF. The whole variable domain, filled in from reference TRBV7-2 and TRBJ2-5, reads GAGVSQSPSNKVTEKGKDVELRCDPISGHTALYWYRQSLGQGLEFLIYFQGNSAPDKSGLPSDRFSAERTGGSVSTLTIQRTQQEDSAVYLCASSSNQETQYFGPGTRLLVL.

This sequence joins TRBV6-5 and TRBJ2-7; 9 bases fit TRBD2. Per germline, CDR1 MNHEY and CDR2 SVGAGI. The CDR3 is made up of 16 amino acids. With V trimmed by 0 bases and J by 7 bases, 10 bases remained unmatched. CDR3 residues: CASSYSASGDLYEQYF. The CDR3 DNA sequence: TGTGCCAGCAGTTACTCGGCTAGCGGGGATCTCTATGAGCAGTACTTC.

The rearrangement uses TRBV29-1 and TRBJ2-5; D gene unclear. This CDR3 has 12 residues. V lost 3 bases and J lost 5, with 10 bases in between. Per the germline V gene, CDR1 is SQVTM and CDR2 is ANQGSEA. CDR3 sequence reads: CSVEFLGETQYF. Here the CDR3 DNA reads TGCAGCGTTGAGTTCCTAGGGGAGACCCAGTACTTC.

In DNA form, the CDR3 reads TGTGCTAGTGGCTCCGACCGAAGCTCTGGAAACACCATATATTTT. This encodes CASGSDRSSGNTIYF. V is TRBV12-5 and J is TRBJ1-3, with D hard to call. Germline CDR1 LGHNT, CDR2 FRNRAP. Trimming stripped 6 bases from V and 0 bases from J, with 12 bases between. This CDR3 has 15 residues.

This clone was counted a single time. V gene TRBV6-5 combines with J gene TRBJ2-4, with 11 bases aligning to TRBD2. Looked up from germline, CDR1 is MNHEY and CDR2 is SVGAGI. The CDR3 totals 15 residues. The V and J ends lost 6 bases and 4 bases, in that order; junction bases with no gene match: 5. CDR3 sequence: CASRPGLAAKNIQYF. In nucleotides, the CDR3 is TGTGCCAGCAGACCGGGACTAGCGGCTAAAAACATTCAGTACTTC.

The gene calls are TRBV7-2 and TRBJ2-7; D not certain. Trimming stripped 1 base from V and 2 bases from J, with 21 bases between. Per the germline V gene, CDR1 is SGHTA and CDR2 is FQGNSA. This CDR3 has 18 residues. CDR3 in amino acids: CASSLGARISTVTYEQYF. CDR3 DNA: TGTGCCAGCAGCTTAGGGGCCCGGATCTCGACCGTCACCTACGAGCAGTACTTC.

The J gene is TRBJ1-2, the V gene TRBV19; no reliable D call. The CDR3 is made up of 12 amino acids. Deletions cut 8 bases from V and 5 bases from J, with 12 bases between. CDR1 LNHDA and CDR2 SQIVND come from the germline V gene (reference sequence). The CDR3 loop reads CASQDRFYGYTF. The CDR3 DNA reads as TGTGCCAGTCAAGACCGGTTTTATGGCTACACCTTC. Variable domain in full (rest from reference TRBV19 and TRBJ1-2): DGGITQSPKYLFRKEGQNVTLSCEQNLNHDAMYWYRQDPGQGLRLIYYSQIVNDFQKGDIAEGYSVSREKKESFPLTVTSAQKNPTAFYLCASQDRFYGYTFGSGTRLTVV.

The J gene is TRBJ1-1, the V gene TRBV6-5; tentative D call: TRBD1 (6 bases). The CDR3 contains 16 residues. V gave up 1 base and J gave up 1 base, with 13 bases separating them. CDR1 and CDR2 from the germline V gene are MNHEY and SVGAGI. In nucleotides, the CDR3 is TGTGCCAGCAGTTACTTCGGGGGGCAAGCGAACACTGAAGCTTTCTTT. Its protein product is CASSYFGGQANTEAFF.

Comment on this clone: One junction end disagrees with the germline gene, perhaps due to a read error. The V gene is TRBV6-5, the J gene TRBJ2-7; 9 bases are shared with TRBD2. This CDR3 comprises 13 residues. Germline CDR1 is MNHEY and CDR2 is SVGAGI. The CDR3 here is CASSYSSTSGPNF. Here the CDR3 DNA reads TGTGCCAGCAGTTACTCTTCGACTAGCGGCCCGAACTTC.

The chain is built from TRBV4-3 and TRBJ2-3; possibly TRBD2 for D (5 bases). The CDR3 has 15 residues. Germline V gene lookup returns CDR1 LGHNA and CDR2 YSLEER. Trimming removed 0 bases from V and 6 bases from J, with 13 bases in between. CDR3 DNA: TGCGCCAGCAGCCAAGATCGGCGACTACTGGATACGCAGTATTTT. Protein: CASSQDRRLLDTQYF.

The chain uses TRBV7-9 and TRBJ1-1, with 7 nucleotides matching TRBD1. Trimming at V came to 1 base and at J to 4 bases, leaving 3 bases not matched to a gene. The CDR3 contains 14 residues. Germline values: CDR1 SEHNR, CDR2 FQNEAQ (reference sequence). The CDR3 DNA reads TGTGCCAGCAGCTTAGGACAGGGAAGCACTGAAGCTTTCTTT. This codes for CASSLGQGSTEAFF.

V and J are TRBV29-1 and TRBJ2-1, with 9 bases that match TRBD1. The germline V gene encodes CDR1 SQVTM and CDR2 ANQGSEA. Trimming removed 3 bases from V and 11 bases from J; junction bases left unmatched: 11. There are 14 residues in the CDR3. CDR3 DNA sequence: TGCAGCGTTGACAGGGACAGGGCAGTTCTGAAGCAGTTCTTC. As protein: CSVDRDRAVLKQFF.

This clone has only one observation. The chain uses TRBV5-1 and TRBJ2-5, with TRBD2 matching 7 bases. Trimming removed 0 bases from V and 5 bases from J; junction bases left unmatched: 4. The CDR3 contains 14 residues. CDR1 SGHRS and CDR2 YFSETQ come from the germline V gene. The CDR3, as DNA: TGCGCCAGCAGCTTGGCTGGGGGAGGGGAGACCCAGTACTTC. Translating it yields CASSLAGGGETQYF.

This chain connects TRBV19 to TRBJ2-7; D gene ambiguous. V lost 5 bases to trimming and J lost 2 bases, with 22 bases between them. The CDR3 has 17 residues. Germline V gene data show CDR1 as LNHDA and CDR2 as SQIVND (reference sequence). For the CDR3, the DNA is TGTGCCAGTAGTTTTTCGGGCGTCCAGGTTAAACCCTACGAGCAGTACTTC. Amino acids: CASSFSGVQVKPYEQYF.

The rearrangement links TRBV7-2 to TRBJ1-1; TRBD1 agrees at 7 bases. The CDR3 totals 16 residues. The V gene's germline CDR1 is SGHTA and CDR2 FQGNSA. V lost 4 bases and J lost 4; bases outside the gene matches: 12. The CDR3 DNA reads TGTGCCAGCAGCTCGTCGACAGGGATAGGAGGCACTGAAGCTTTCTTT. Encoded protein: CASSSSTGIGGTEAFF.

This clone was recorded only once. The genes are TRBV5-1 and TRBJ2-2; D perhaps matches TRBD2 (5 bases). Germline V CDR1 and CDR2: SGHRS, YFSETQ. CDR3 length equals 14 residues. The V and J ends lost 4 bases and 3 bases respectively, with 10 bases between them. DNA of the CDR3: TGCGCCAGCAGCCCGACTACCTACACCGGGGAGCTGTTTTTT. Encoded protein: CASSPTTYTGELFF.

The genes are TRBV5-1 and TRBJ2-5; possible D gene TRBD1, 5 bases. Per germline, CDR1 SGHRS and CDR2 YFSETQ. Trimming pared 4 bases from V and 1 base from J, leaving 11 bases between. The length of the CDR3 is 14 residues. This chain's CDR3 is CASSTTGSQETQYF. The CDR3 DNA is TGCGCCAGCAGCACAACAGGCAGCCAAGAGACCCAGTACTTC.

The gene calls are TRBV5-5 and TRBJ2-1; 7 nucleotides align to TRBD1. Germline CDR1 is SGHKS and CDR2 is YYEKEE (reference sequence). The CDR3 totals 13 residues. J gave up 5 bases and V 6 bases, and 5 bases lay outside the gene matches. The CDR3 region is CASTTGANNEQFF. The CDR3 DNA is TGTGCCAGCACCACAGGGGCGAACAATGAGCAGTTCTTC.

The V and J genes are TRBV7-9 and TRBJ2-7; perhaps TRBD1 as D (6 bases). CDR1 SEHNR and CDR2 FQNEAQ come from the germline V gene (reference sequence). V dropped 4 bases and J dropped 5 bases, with 9 bases sitting between them. The CDR3 consists of 12 residues. CDR3 nucleotide sequence: TGTGCCAGCAGCTCGCAGGGGCACGAGCAGTACTTC. As protein: CASSSQGHEQYF.

CDR3 sequence: CASKEREITEAFF. Here the CDR3 DNA reads TGTGCCAGCAAGGAACGGGAGATCACTGAAGCTTTCTTT. The V gene is TRBV2, the J gene TRBJ1-1; no firm D call. Germline V gene sequence: CDR1 SNHLY, CDR2 FYNNEI. The CDR3 contains 13 residues. Trimming took 7 bases from V and 4 from J, leaving 13 bases between them.

The V call is TRBV4-2, the J call TRBJ2-7; possibly TRBD1 or TRBD2 for D (6 bases each). V was clipped by 0 bases and J by 5 bases, with 11 bases between them. The CDR3 consists of 14 residues. The germline gives CDR1 LGHNA, CDR2 YNFKEQ. The CDR3 DNA is TGTGCCAGCAGCCAAGATGGGGGGCGCAACGAGCAGTACTTC. Translation: CASSQDGGRNEQYF.